This T cell receptor (beta chain) was captured by sequencing in a study of shared clonotypes between healthy human individuals. Broader study findings: Only a few donors were included, so the genetic and exposure-history diversity represented was limited. It was anticipated that sequencing depth would influence how many clonotypes donors shared. Generation probabilities of non-shared clonotypes were lower (relative to those shared by all four donors).

Terminally differentiated effector memory CD45RA+ cells were left out of the naive CD8 fraction, which was CD45RO-negative and positively selected for CCR7. A single count supports this clone. Its antigen is currently unknown. Germline lookup yields CDR1 SNHLY and CDR2 FYNNEI. The CDR3 has 15 amino acids. V lost 6 bases to trimming and J lost 0 bases, with 12 bases between them. Replicate PCRs from sorted subsets contained approximately 200 ng DNA, which is 29,000 or so T cell genomes. Generated by immunoSEQ multiplex PCR, the TCRdb table keeps only in-frame clones and is missing some. The sample lists roughly 890,000 clones, roughly 92% occurring once.

The source of this sequence is a man aged 25-40 years in good health. Sequenced: naive CD8+ T cells sorted from blood. This chain connects TRBV2 to TRBJ1-5; perhaps TRBD1 as D (6 bases). This chain's CDR3 is CASSPPGHSNQPQHF. The CDR3 DNA is TGTGCCAGCAGCCCACCGGGACATAGCAATCAGCCCCAGCATTTT. Together with reference TRBV2 and TRBJ1-5, the CDR3 gives the full variable domain: EPEVTQTPSHQVTQMGQEVILRCVPISNHLYFYWYRQILGQKVEFLVSFYNNEISEKSEIFDDQFSVERPDGSNFTLKIRSTKLEDSAMYFCASSPPGHSNQPQHFGDGTRLSIL.